This is a list of T cell receptor beta chains from one sample in a study of lymphopenia after photon versus proton radiotherapy. Some clones are missing from TCRdb's copy, which holds only in-frame ones; the method was immunoSEQ multiplex PCR. Of around 26,000 clones in the sample, about 82% are singletons; the top ten hold 21%. This specimen was peripheral blood, taken from a patient treated with proton-based radiotherapy. Source of these receptors: an older woman with pancreatic cancer. Each CDR3 is given with its conserved first and last residue. D genes are given only for firm matches. Some rows mark clone size as missing; the rest say once, few, many or name a class of expanded clone.

>.|.|TRBJ2-7|TRBV7-2
TGTGCCAGCAGCTCGGAGGTCTACGAGCAGTACTTC
CASSSEVYEQYF
>.|.|TRBJ2-2|TRBV27
TGTGCCAGCAGCCCAAGGCAGGGCGGGGAGCTGTTTTTT
CASSPRQGGELFF
>.|.|TRBJ1-1|TRBV7-9
TGTGCCAGCAGCTTATGGGCTGAAGCTTTCTTT
CASSLWAEAFF
>TRBD2|once|TRBJ2-1|TRBV6-6
TGTGCCAGCAGTTCTACGGGACTAGCGGGAAGCAATGAGCAGTTCTTC
CASSSTGLAGSNEQFF
>.|.|TRBJ1-1|TRBV18
TGTGCCAGCTCACCATATGGGAACACTGAAGCTTTCTTT
CASSPYGNTEAFF
>TRBD2|.|TRBJ2-1|TRBV19
TGTGCCAGTATCGCGACTAGCGGGACGGCGGATGAGCAGTTCTTC
CASIATSGTADEQFF
>TRBD2|.|TRBJ2-1|TRBV5-1
TGCGTTCTCTACGGGAGGGCCTACAATGAGCAGTTCTTC
CVLYGRAYNEQFF
>.|.|TRBJ2-1|TRBV11-3
TGTGCCAGCAGCTTAGCTGGCAACAGGTACAATGAGCAGTTCTTC
CASSLAGNRYNEQFF
>.|once|TRBJ1-3|TRBV28
TGTGCCAGCAGTTTCCTCTCTGGAAACACCATATATTTT
CASSFLSGNTIYF
>.|.|TRBJ1-3|TRBV30
TGTGCCTGGAGCCCCCCATCGGTCAACACCATATATTTT
CAWSPPSVNTIYF
>TRBD1|.|TRBJ2-3|TRBV6-5
TGTGCCAGCAGAGGGACAGGCACAGATACGCAGTATTTT
CASRGTGTDTQYF
>.|.|TRBJ1-5|TRBV28
TGTGCCAGCAGTTTCAGCAGAGGCCAGCCCCAGCATTTT
CASSFSRGQPQHF
>.|.|TRBJ1-1|TRBV6-6
TGTGCCAGCATAAGAGGACAGAATTCGAACACTGAAGCTTTCTTT
CASIRGQNSNTEAFF
>TRBD2|.|TRBJ2-3|TRBV18
TGTGCCAGCTCACGATCCACGGCTAGCGGGAGTCAAGATACGCAGTATTTT
CASSRSTASGSQDTQYF
>TRBD2|.|TRBJ2-3|TRBV5-6
TGTGCCAGCAGCTTGTGGTGGGAGGGAGATACGCAGTATTTT
CASSLWWEGDTQYF
>TRBD2|once|TRBJ2-1|TRBV5-1
TGCGCCAGCAGCTTGGCCTGGACTAGCTTCGATGAGCAGTTCTTC
CASSLAWTSFDEQFF
>TRBD1|.|TRBJ1-3|TRBV18
TGTGCCAGCTCACCCGGGACAGGGGGCGGAAACACCATATATTTT
CASSPGTGGGNTIYF
>.|.|TRBJ2-4|TRBV20-1
TGCAGTGCCTTCGACCACCCTATGCTCTACTTC
CSAFDHPMLYF
>TRBD1|.|TRBJ1-2|TRBV2
TGTGCCAGCCACTTCCAGGGGGCTATGGGCTACACCTTC
CASHFQGAMGYTF
>.|few|TRBJ1-2|TRBV30
TGTGCCTGGACTCGGCCGAGGGGAATTGGCTACACCTTC
CAWTRPRGIGYTF
>.|once|TRBJ1-4|TRBV7-9
TGTGCCAGCAGCTTAGAAGGTTTCACAAATGAAAAACTGTTTTTT
CASSLEGFTNEKLFF
>TRBD2|.|TRBJ2-7|TRBV19
TGTGCCAGTAGTAAGGCTAGCGGGAGATCCCCCTACGAGCAGTACTTC
CASSKASGRSPYEQYF
>.|.|TRBJ2-7|TRBV30
TGTGCCTGGAGTGTATCGGGGTCCTCAAGCTACGAGCAGTACTTC
CAWSVSGSSSYEQYF
>TRBD1|.|TRBJ1-5|TRBV28
TGTGCCAGCAGTTTGGGGGGACAGCTCAATCAGCCCCAGCATTTT
CASSLGGQLNQPQHF
>TRBD1|.|TRBJ1-2|TRBV28
TGTGCCAGCAGATTACCAGGGGGGGATAACTATGGCTACACCTTC
CASRLPGGDNYGYTF
>TRBD1|.|TRBJ2-2|TRBV5-1
TGCGCCAGCAGAAAGACAGGGGGTTCCGCCGGGGAGCTGTTTTTT
CASRKTGGSAGELFF
>.|.|TRBJ1-5|TRBV4-3
TGCGCCAGCAGCCAAGCCCACCGCACGAATCAGCCCCAGCATTTT
CASSQAHRTNQPQHF
>TRBD2|.|TRBJ2-3|TRBV12-5
TGTGCTAGTGGTTTCCCCCGTCGGCGGGAGGGCCGGGATACGCAGTATTTT
CASGFPRRREGRDTQYF
>.|.|TRBJ2-3|TRBV2
TGTGCCAGCGTAAGGGGGAGGCTCACAGATACGCAGTATTTT
CASVRGRLTDTQYF
>.|.|TRBJ1-6|TRBV7-2
TGTGCCAGCAGCCGTCGACCCCTCTATAATTCACCCCTCCACTTT
CASSRRPLYNSPLHF
>TRBD1|.|TRBJ2-7|TRBV5-1
TGCGCCAGCAGCCCACAGGGGTCCTACGAGCAGTACTTC
CASSPQGSYEQYF
>TRBD1|few|TRBJ1-1|TRBV6-5
TGTGCCAGCAGTTACGGGGACAGGGACCTTGGTGCTTTCTTT
CASSYGDRDLGAFF
>.|.|TRBJ2-2|TRBV6-6
TGTGCCAGCAGTTACCAGGGGTCCCGGGAGCTGTTTTTT
CASSYQGSRELFF
>TRBD2|.|TRBJ2-1|TRBV9
TGTGCCAGCAGCGTAGGAGCGGGGGGTAACAATGAGCAGTTCTTC
CASSVGAGGNNEQFF
>.|.|TRBJ2-7|TRBV28
TGTGCCAGCAGCCCGACAGGTTTCCACGAGCAGTACTTC
CASSPTGFHEQYF
>.|.|TRBJ1-2|TRBV7-2
TGTGCCAGCAGCCCGGGGAGGGAGGCCTTTTCATATGGCTACACCTTC
CASSPGREAFSYGYTF
>TRBD1|.|TRBJ1-1|TRBV18
TGTGCCAGCTCACCCACAGGGGGATGGGCTTTCTTT
CASSPTGGWAFF
>TRBD2|few|TRBJ2-1|TRBV5-1
TGCGCCAGCAGCTCGCTAGCGGGAGGCAATGAGCAGTTCTTC
CASSSLAGGNEQFF
>.|once|TRBJ2-1|TRBV20-1
TGCAGTGCTAGAGATCTCAATGAGCAGTTCTTC
CSARDLNEQFF
>.|.|TRBJ2-7|TRBV27
TGTGCCAGCAGGGGCGGTGGCTACGAGCAGTACTTC
CASRGGGYEQYF
>.|.|TRBJ1-5|TRBV19
TGTGCCAGTAGTATAAGACGTCAGCCCCAGCATTTT
CASSIRRQPQHF
>TRBD2|.|TRBJ2-1|TRBV28
TGTGCCAGCAGTTTAGCCTCAGCGGGGGCTGGTGAGCAGTTCTTC
CASSLASAGAGEQFF
>.|.|TRBJ1-1|TRBV7-9
TGTGCCAGCAGCTTAGGAGGCTCCTTCAACACTGAAGCTTTCTTT
CASSLGGSFNTEAFF
>TRBD2|.|TRBJ2-1|TRBV19
TGTGCCAGTAGTGTTACTAGCGGAGGACAACGCGAGCAGTTCTTC
CASSVTSGGQREQFF
>.|.|TRBJ2-2|TRBV7-3
TGTGCCAGCAGCCCGGTCCCTGGGACGAACACCGGGGAGCTGTTTTTT
CASSPVPGTNTGELFF
>.|few|TRBJ1-1|TRBV6-6
TGTGCCAGCAGTTACTCGAATATGAACACTGAAGCTTTCTTT
CASSYSNMNTEAFF
>.|.|TRBJ2-3|TRBV19
TGTGCCAGTAGTATGGGGGGAGCGGCAGATACGCAGTATTTT
CASSMGGAADTQYF
>.|.|TRBJ2-1|TRBV10-3
TGTGCCATCAATACACAGGGTCATGAGCAGTTCTTC
CAINTQGHEQFF
>.|.|TRBJ2-7|TRBV30
TGTGCCTGGAGCCAAGGGAGCTCCTACGAGCAGTACTTC
CAWSQGSSYEQYF
>TRBD2|.|TRBJ2-3|TRBV29-1
TGCAGCGTGGGGGATAGCGGGAGTAGTACAGATACGCAGTATTTT
CSVGDSGSSTDTQYF
>.|.|TRBJ2-3|TRBV19
TGTGCCAGTTCCTGGACTACCTCAGATACGCAGTATTTT
CASSWTTSDTQYF
>TRBD1|.|TRBJ1-1|TRBV5-1
TGCGCCAGCAGCTCGACTAATACAGGGGGGGCTGAAGCTTTCTTT
CASSSTNTGGAEAFF
>.|.|TRBJ2-1|TRBV7-9
TGTGCCAGCAGCTTATCCCTCAAATTAAATGAGCAGTTCTTC
CASSLSLKLNEQFF
>TRBD1|.|TRBJ2-1|TRBV11-3
TGTGCCAGCAGCTTTAGTAGCGAGGGGGCGAAAAATGAGCAGTTCTTC
CASSFSSEGAKNEQFF
>TRBD1|.|TRBJ1-1|TRBV7-9
TGTGCCAGCAGCACCGGGACAGGGATGACTGAAGCTTTCTTT
CASSTGTGMTEAFF